The T cell receptor (beta chain) under discussion was sequenced for a study of T cell responses to AZD1222 COVID-19 vaccine. Findings of the study overall: Reportedly, nearly half the spike-specific TCRs target unmutated variant regions. Most donors were white British, females outnumbered males, and clonal diversity was possibly underestimated. Spike as a whole was targeted by vaccine-associated CD4 TCRs, dominant at 160-218 and 743-854.

As to this clone: Its antigen is unknown.

Measured with immunoSEQ multiplex PCR; TCRdb has only the in-frame clones, and not every one. The data show around 100,000 clones, 90% seen once. V lost 7 bases, J lost 2 bases, and 13 bases lay in between. Germline V lookup: CDR1 WSHSY, CDR2 SAAADI. The CDR3 spans 14 residues. The TCR was taken from an adult in good health. V usage is TRBV10-2 and J usage is TRBJ2-3, with D possibly being TRBD2 (7 bases). Sequencing was performed on peripheral blood, taken on day 0 of AZD1222 vaccination. CDR3: CASKEGGPTDTQYF. DNA of the CDR3: TGCGCCAGCAAGGAGGGGGGGCCCACAGATACGCAGTATTTT.